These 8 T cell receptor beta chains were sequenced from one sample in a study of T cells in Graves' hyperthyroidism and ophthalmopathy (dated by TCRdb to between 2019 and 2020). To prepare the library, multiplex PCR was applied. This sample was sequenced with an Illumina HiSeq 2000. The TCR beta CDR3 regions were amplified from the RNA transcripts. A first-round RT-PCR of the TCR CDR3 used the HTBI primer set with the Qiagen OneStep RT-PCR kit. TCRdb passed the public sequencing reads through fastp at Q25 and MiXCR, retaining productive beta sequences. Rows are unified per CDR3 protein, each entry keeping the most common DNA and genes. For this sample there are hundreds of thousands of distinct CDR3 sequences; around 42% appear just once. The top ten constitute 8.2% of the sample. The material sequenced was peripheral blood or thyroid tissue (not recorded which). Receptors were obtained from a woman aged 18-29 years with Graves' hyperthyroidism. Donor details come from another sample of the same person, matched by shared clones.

Here the CDR3 reads CARRYGYTF. The CDR3 DNA sequence: TGTGCCAGACGATATGGCTACACCTTC. This chain links TRBV7-2 with TRBJ1-2; unclear D gene. Germline assignment: CDR1 SGHTA and CDR2 FQGNSA. The CDR3 totals 9 residues. The germline V and J ends were trimmed by 9 bases and 5 bases, with 4 bases remaining between them.

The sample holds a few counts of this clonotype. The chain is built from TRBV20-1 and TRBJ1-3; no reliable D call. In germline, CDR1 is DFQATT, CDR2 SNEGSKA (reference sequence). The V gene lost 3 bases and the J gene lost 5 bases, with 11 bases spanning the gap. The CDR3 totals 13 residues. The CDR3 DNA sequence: TGCAGTGCTAGTTATCCAGAGCGAAACACCATATATTTT. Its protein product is CSASYPERNTIYF.

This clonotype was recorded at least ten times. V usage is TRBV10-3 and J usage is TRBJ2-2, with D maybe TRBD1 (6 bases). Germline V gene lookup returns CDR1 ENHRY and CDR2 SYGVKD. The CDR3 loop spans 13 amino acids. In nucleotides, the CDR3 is TGTGCTGGGGGACAAACGAACACCGGGGAGCTGTTTTTT. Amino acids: CAGGQTNTGELFF.

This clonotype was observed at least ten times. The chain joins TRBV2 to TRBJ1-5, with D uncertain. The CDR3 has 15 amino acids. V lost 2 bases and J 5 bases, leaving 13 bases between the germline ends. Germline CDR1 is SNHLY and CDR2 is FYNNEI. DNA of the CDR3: TGTGCCAGCAGTGAATGGCAGTTGGGGTATCAGCCCCAGCATTTT. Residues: CASSEWQLGYQPQHF.

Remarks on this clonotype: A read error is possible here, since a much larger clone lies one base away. As DNA, the CDR3 is TGTGCCAGCAGCTTATCCGGGGGGGCGCAGTACTTC. Protein product: CASSLSGGAQYF. V gene TRBV7-3 combines with J gene TRBJ2-7; 8 bases match TRBD2. V was clipped by 2 bases and J by 9 bases; unmatched bases: 3. The germline CDR1 and CDR2 sequences are SGHTA and FQGTGA. The CDR3 consists of 12 residues.

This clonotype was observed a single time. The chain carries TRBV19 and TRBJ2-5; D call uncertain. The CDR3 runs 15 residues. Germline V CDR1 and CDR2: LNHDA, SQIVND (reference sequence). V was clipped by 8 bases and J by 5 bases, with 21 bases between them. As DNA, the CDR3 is TGTGCCAGTCGAGAAACTCTATCCCTCGGTGAGACCCAGTACTTC. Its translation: CASRETLSLGETQYF.

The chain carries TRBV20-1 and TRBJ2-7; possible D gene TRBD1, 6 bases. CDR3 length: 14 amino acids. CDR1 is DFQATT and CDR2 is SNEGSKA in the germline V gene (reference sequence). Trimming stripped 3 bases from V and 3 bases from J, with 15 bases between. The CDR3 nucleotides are TGCAGTGCTAGGCCCCCGGGGACAAGCTACGAGCAGTACTTC. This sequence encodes CSARPPGTSYEQYF.

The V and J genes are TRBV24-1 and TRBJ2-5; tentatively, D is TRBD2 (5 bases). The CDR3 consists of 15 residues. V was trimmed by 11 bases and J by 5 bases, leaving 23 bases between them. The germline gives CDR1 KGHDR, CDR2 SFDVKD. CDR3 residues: CASRTDVRGSETQYF. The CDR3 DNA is TGTGCCAGCAGGACGGACGTTCGGGGTTCGGAGACCCAGTACTTC.